This passage covers 6 T cell receptor beta chains from one sample sequenced in a study of blood T cell repertoires in COVID-19. Method: immunoSEQ multiplex PCR; TCRdb's copy keeps in-frame clones and lacks some. Of fewer than 45,000 clones detected, over 75% appear once; the ten largest clones hold around 15%. The material sequenced was peripheral blood. Receptor source: a human donor in a cohort sampled during active COVID-19.

The rearrangement uses TRBV19 and TRBJ1-1; D unresolved. The CDR3 has 14 amino acids. Germline assignment: CDR1 LNHDA and CDR2 SQIVND (reference sequence). The V gene lost 0 bases and the J gene lost 0 bases, with 5 bases spanning the gap. CDR3 amino acids: CASSIDLLNTEAFF. CDR3 DNA: TGTGCCAGTAGTATAGATCTCCTGAACACTGAAGCTTTCTTT.

This clone has a handful of counts. The chain has TRBV19 and TRBJ1-1; D may be TRBD1 (5 bases). Germline values: CDR1 LNHDA, CDR2 SQIVND (reference sequence). This CDR3 comprises 14 residues. The V end was cut by 3 bases, the J end by 1 base, with 9 bases between. CDR3 sequence (DNA): TGTGCCAGTAGTATTGGACACGCGAACACTGAAGCTTTCTTT. This codes for CASSIGHANTEAFF.

This chain joins TRBV6-9 and TRBJ2-7; no clear D gene. The CDR3 is made up of 15 amino acids. The germline V and J ends were trimmed by 3 bases and 2 bases, with 14 bases remaining between them. The germline CDR1 and CDR2 sequences are MNHGY and SVAAGI. For the CDR3, the DNA is TGTGCCAGCAGTTACCCCCTGAGAGTTGCCTACGAGCAGTACTTC. Protein: CASSYPLRVAYEQYF.

The rearrangement links TRBV4-1 to TRBJ2-3, with D unclear. The CDR3 loop spans 15 amino acids. Germline V lookup: CDR1 MGHRA, CDR2 YSYEKL. Trimming cost V 0 bases and J 3 bases, with 10 bases left between them. The CDR3 region is CASSQDSARTDTQYF. As DNA, the CDR3 is TGCGCCAGCAGCCAAGATAGTGCGCGGACAGATACGCAGTATTTT.

The gene calls are TRBV7-9 and TRBJ1-1, with D unclear. This CDR3 has 13 residues. The ends were cut back, 6 bases at V and 5 bases at J, with 13 bases in the middle. The germline gives CDR1 SEHNR, CDR2 FQNEAQ (reference sequence). The CDR3 loop reads CASRLQAGTEAFF. The CDR3 DNA reads TGTGCCAGCAGACTTCAGGCGGGGACTGAAGCTTTCTTT.

The chain uses TRBV6-1 and TRBJ1-2, with 8 nucleotides matching TRBD1. Trimming at V came to 2 bases and at J to 2 bases, leaving 4 bases not matched to a gene. Germline CDR1 MNHNS, CDR2 SASEGT. The CDR3 contains 15 residues. DNA of the CDR3: TGTGCCAGCAGTGAAACTACAGGGGGGAACTATGGCTACACCTTC. Translated, it gives CASSETTGGNYGYTF.